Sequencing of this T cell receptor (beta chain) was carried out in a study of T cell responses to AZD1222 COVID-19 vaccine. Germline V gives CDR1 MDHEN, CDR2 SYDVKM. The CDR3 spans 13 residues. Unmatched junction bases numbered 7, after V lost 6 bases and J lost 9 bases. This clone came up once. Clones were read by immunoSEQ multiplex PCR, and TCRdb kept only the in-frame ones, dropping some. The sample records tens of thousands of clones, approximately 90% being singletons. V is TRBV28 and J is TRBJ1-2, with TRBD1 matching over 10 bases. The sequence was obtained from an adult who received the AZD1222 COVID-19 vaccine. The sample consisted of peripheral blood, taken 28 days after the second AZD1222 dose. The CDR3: CASRLGQGSRYTF. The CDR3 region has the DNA TGTGCCAGCAGGTTGGGACAGGGGAGTCGCTACACCTTC.